This T cell receptor beta chain was captured by sequencing in a study of CD4 T cell repertoires in COVID-19. Across the study: CFSE-low cells expanded 10 to 11 days with IL-2, then restimulated with other coronavirus spikes.

The table came from immunoSEQ multiplex PCR; TCRdb's copy has only in-frame clones and leaves some out. The data hold under 8,500 clones, with approximately 81% observed a single time. Of note for this clone: What it binds is not known.

V lost 1 base, J lost 4 bases, and 8 bases lay in between. The CDR3 covers 13 residues. From germline, CDR1 is SGDLS and CDR2 YYNGEE. The memory T cells were sequenced right after ex vivo isolation, without culture. Study-level findings and limits: Sharing of several most expanded SARS-CoV-2-reactive clonotypes across memory subsets suggested intraclonal diversification. Between roughly 6.5 and 28% of SARS-CoV-2 clonotypes also appeared in SARS-CoV and/or HKU1 spike cultures.

The TCR comes from a human donor who had COVID-19. This chain uses TRBV9 with TRBJ1-2; D is undetermined. This specimen was effector memory CD4+ T cells from blood, taken before the COVID-19 pandemic. The CDR3 loop reads CASSVYLPYGYTF. The CDR3 DNA is TGTGCCAGCAGCGTATACCTACCCTATGGCTACACCTTC.